The present entry profiles one T cell receptor beta chain with its context. One end of the junction varies from germline; a read error may be responsible. The sample is drawn from a study of blood T cells in healthy people across ages. Primed by a sample-barcoded 5' primer and a J-beta primer mix, a second PCR proceeded for 7 to 11 cycles. TCRdb reanalysed the 5' RACE reads using MiXCR and keeps one entry per CDR3 protein. Seen here are about 1,500,000 distinct CDR3 sequences, 42% observed once, and the top ten hold approximately 7.9%. This CDR3 has 17 amino acids. Looked up from germline, CDR1 is SGHDN and CDR2 is FVKESK.

This clonotype was obtained from a young woman in good health. The V gene is TRBV14, the J gene TRBJ2-1, with TRBD2 identical over 12 bases. The sample taken for sequencing was blood. The CDR3 bases are TGTGCCAGTAGCCAAGCCCTTCTAGCGGGGGGGCAGGTTGAGCAGTTCTTC. It yields the protein CASSQALLAGGQVEQFF.